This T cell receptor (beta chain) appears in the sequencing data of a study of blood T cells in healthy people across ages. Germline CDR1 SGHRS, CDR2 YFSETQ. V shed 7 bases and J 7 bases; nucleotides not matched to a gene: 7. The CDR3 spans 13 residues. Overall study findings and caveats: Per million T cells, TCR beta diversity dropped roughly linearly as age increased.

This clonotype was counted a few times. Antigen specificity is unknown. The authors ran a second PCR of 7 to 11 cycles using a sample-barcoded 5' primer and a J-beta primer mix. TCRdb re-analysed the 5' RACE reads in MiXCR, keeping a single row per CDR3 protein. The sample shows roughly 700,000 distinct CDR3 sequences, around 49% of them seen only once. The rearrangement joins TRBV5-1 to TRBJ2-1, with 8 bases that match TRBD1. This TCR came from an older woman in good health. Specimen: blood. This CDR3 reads CASARTGINEQFF. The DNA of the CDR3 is TGCGCCAGCGCCAGGACAGGGATTAATGAGCAGTTCTTC.